This passage covers 19 T cell receptor beta chains from one sample sequenced in a study of shared clonotypes between healthy human individuals. Repertoires were generated with immunoSEQ multiplex PCR, while TCRdb's copy carries only in-frame clones and drops some. Here the sample spans approximately 2.3 million clones, 93% being singletons. The material sequenced was naive CD4+ T cells from PBMCs. Subset given: CD45RA+ positively selected. Source of these receptors: a man aged 18 to 29 in good health. Some clones in this sample may be carry-over from other donors' samples.

V gene TRBV28 combines with J gene TRBJ1-2; D might be TRBD1 (5 bases). Germline CDR1 reads MDHEN; CDR2 reads SYDVKM. There are 15 residues in the CDR3. V shed 3 bases and J shed 7 bases, with 18 bases lying between them. CDR3 DNA sequence: TGTGCCAGCAGTTTTCCTCGGGTAGGGACGGGTGGCTACACCTTC. Protein product: CASSFPRVGTGGYTF.

The chain recombines TRBV7-8 with TRBJ2-2; 8 nucleotides align to TRBD1. The CDR3 covers 15 residues. Looked up from germline, CDR1 is SGHVS and CDR2 is FQNEAQ. The V and J ends lost 5 bases and 9 bases, in that order; junction bases with no gene match: 11. The DNA of the CDR3 is TGTGCCAGCAGCCCGGACAGGGTCCAGGGCAGGGAGCTGTTTTTT. Its translation is CASSPDRVQGRELFF.

The V call is TRBV20-1, the J call TRBJ2-7, with D possibly TRBD2 on 7 matching bases. V was clipped by 6 bases and J by 9 bases, with 15 bases between them. Germline CDR1 and CDR2: DFQATT and SNEGSKA (reference sequence). The CDR3 contains 11 residues. The CDR3: CSARGPVGQYF. DNA of the CDR3: TGCAGTGCGCGGGGGCCTGTGGGGCAGTACTTC.

This CDR3 reads CASSLSGTHSYEQYF. CDR3 coding DNA: TGTGCCAGCAGCTTAAGCGGCACCCACTCCTACGAGCAGTACTTC. The gene calls are TRBV7-8 and TRBJ2-7; weak D call: TRBD2 (5 bases). Germline V gene lookup returns CDR1 SGHVS and CDR2 FQNEAQ. This CDR3 region has 15 residues. V was trimmed by 2 bases and J by 0 bases, leaving 11 bases between them.

Details on this clone: This same CDR3 is encoded by further DNA sequences in the sample. V usage is TRBV2 and J usage is TRBJ1-1, with D perhaps TRBD1 (5 bases). Trimming shortened V by 6 bases and J by 2 bases, and 10 bases separated the two germline ends. The CDR3 runs 13 residues. Per germline, CDR1 SNHLY and CDR2 FYNNEI. CDR3 DNA: TGTGCCAGCAGCGCGCAGGGAAACACTGAAGCTTTCTTT. It specifies CASSAQGNTEAFF.

This clone occurred a few times. J is TRBJ1-2 and V is TRBV7-9, with no clear D. CDR3 size: 15 residues. The V gene's germline CDR1 is SEHNR and CDR2 FQNEAQ (reference sequence). Trimming removed 5 bases from V and 0 bases from J, with 13 bases in between. The CDR3 DNA follows: TGTGCCAGCAGCCCGCAGGACGGAGCTAACTATGGCTACACCTTC. Its protein is CASSPQDGANYGYTF.

The chain recombines TRBV18 with TRBJ1-1; D unresolved. The V and J ends lost 1 base and 3 bases respectively, with 12 bases between them. CDR1 and CDR2 (germline): KGHSH, LQKENI. The CDR3 is made up of 15 amino acids. The DNA of the CDR3 is TGTGCCAGCTCACCACGAGAGGGATCCGACACTGAAGCTTTCTTT. Protein sequence: CASSPREGSDTEAFF. The full variable domain, its missing parts supplied by reference TRBV18 and TRBJ1-1, is NAGVMQNPRHLVRRRGQEARLRCSPMKGHSHVYWYRQLPEEGLKFMVYLQKENIIDESGMPKERFSAEFPKEGPSILRIQQVVRGDSAAYFCASSPREGSDTEAFFGQGTRLTVV.

The gene calls are TRBV7-8 and TRBJ1-3, with D uncertain. V lost 5 bases, J lost 1 base, and 15 bases lay in between. This CDR3 contains 16 residues. CDR1 is SGHVS, CDR2 FQNEAQ, per germline. The CDR3 is CASSSYRRRSGNTIYF. DNA of the CDR3: TGTGCCAGCAGCAGTTACAGACGAAGATCTGGAAACACCATATATTTT.

The V gene is TRBV7-9, the J gene TRBJ2-3; weak D call: TRBD2 (6 bases). The length of the CDR3 is 15 residues. The germline V gene has CDR1 SEHNR and CDR2 FQNEAQ (reference sequence). V lost 10 bases to trimming and J lost 0 bases, with 17 bases between them. The CDR3, as DNA: TGTGCCACTAAACCCGGCGGGACTAGCACAGATACGCAGTATTTT. Its translation is CATKPGGTSTDTQYF.

The chain links TRBV5-1 to TRBJ1-2; D unresolved. The CDR3 sequence is 16 residues long. CDR1 and CDR2 (germline): SGHRS, YFSETQ. Trimming cost V 0 bases and J 0 bases, with 12 bases left between them. The CDR3 DNA reads TGCGCCAGCAGCTTGGCCCCGACTGTAGCTAACTATGGCTACACCTTC. The encoded protein is CASSLAPTVANYGYTF.

The chain carries TRBV6-1 and TRBJ2-3; weak D call: TRBD2 (6 bases). The CDR3 spans 14 residues. The V and J ends lost 5 bases and 0 bases respectively, with 9 bases between them. CDR1 and CDR2 (germline): MNHNS, SASEGT. CDR3 region: CASSPGLSTDTQYF. CDR3 DNA: TGTGCCAGCAGTCCGGGACTCAGCACAGATACGCAGTATTTT.

Concerning this clone itself: In the same sample, other DNA sequences code for this CDR3. The chain combines TRBV18 with TRBJ1-1; 7 bases line up with TRBD1. CDR1 is KGHSH and CDR2 is LQKENI in the germline V gene. CDR3 length equals 15 residues. V lost 2 bases to trimming and J lost 1 base; unmatched junction nucleotides: 4. CDR3 amino acids: CASSPSQGGNTEAFF. The CDR3 DNA follows: TGTGCCAGCTCACCATCCCAGGGGGGGAACACTGAAGCTTTCTTT.

The chain recombines TRBV28 with TRBJ1-2; D remains unclear. Germline loops: CDR1 MDHEN, CDR2 SYDVKM. V shed 6 bases and J shed 8 bases, with 13 bases lying between them. This CDR3 region has 12 residues. The CDR3 loop reads CASRTALQGYTF. The CDR3, as DNA: TGTGCCAGCAGAACGGCCCTTCAAGGCTACACCTTC.

V usage is TRBV18 and J usage is TRBJ1-1; perhaps TRBD1 as D (5 bases). The CDR3 runs 15 residues. Per the germline V gene, CDR1 is KGHSH and CDR2 is LQKENI. With 5 bases removed from V and 0 bases from J, the gap between germline ends came to 13 bases. The CDR3: CASSASQGVNTEAFF. The DNA for the CDR3 is TGTGCCAGCTCAGCGTCGCAGGGCGTGAACACTGAAGCTTTCTTT.

The J gene is TRBJ2-2, the V gene TRBV19, with a possible D match to TRBD2 (5 bases). Germline CDR1 LNHDA, CDR2 SQIVND (reference sequence). This CDR3 has 15 amino acids. With 7 bases removed from V and 6 bases from J, the gap between germline ends came to 18 bases. The CDR3 nucleotides are TGTGCCAGTACCTCGGGAAGATCGGTCGCCGGGGAGCTGTTTTTT. Translation: CASTSGRSVAGELFF.

The CDR3 here is CASIRGGSYEQYF. CDR3 bases: TGTGCCAGCATCAGGGGGGGCTCCTACGAGCAGTACTTC. The chain has TRBV28 and TRBJ2-7; D is perhaps TRBD1 or TRBD2 (7 bases each). The length of the CDR3 is 13 residues. With 7 bases removed from V and 0 bases from J, the gap between germline ends came to 10 bases. Germline assignment: CDR1 MDHEN and CDR2 SYDVKM.

V gene TRBV2 combines with J gene TRBJ2-1; D is uncertain. Germline CDR1 is SNHLY and CDR2 is FYNNEI. Trimming shortened V by 0 bases and J by 0 bases, and 6 bases separated the two germline ends. This CDR3 region has 15 residues. This CDR3 is CASSEALSSYNEQFF. The CDR3, as DNA: TGTGCCAGCAGTGAAGCGCTTAGCTCCTACAATGAGCAGTTCTTC. The whole variable domain, remainder taken from reference TRBV2 and TRBJ2-1, is EPEVTQTPSHQVTQMGQEVILRCVPISNHLYFYWYRQILGQKVEFLVSFYNNEISEKSEIFDDQFSVERPDGSNFTLKIRSTKLEDSAMYFCASSEALSSYNEQFFGPGTRLTVL.

V and J are TRBV28 and TRBJ1-4, with D unresolved. The germline CDR1 and CDR2 sequences are MDHEN and SYDVKM. This CDR3 is 12 amino acids long. With 5 bases removed from V and 13 bases from J, the gap between germline ends came to 14 bases. Here the CDR3 reads CASSPDTFTLFF. The CDR3 DNA reads as TGTGCCAGCAGTCCCGACACATTCACACTGTTTTTT.

The chain employs TRBV28 and TRBJ1-5, with a weak D call TRBD1 (5 bases). V was trimmed by 6 bases and J by 2 bases, leaving 14 bases between them. Germline V gene data show CDR1 as MDHEN and CDR2 as SYDVKM. This CDR3 has 15 amino acids. In nucleotides, the CDR3 is TGTGCCAGCAGCTCCTGGGGGGGACGCAATCAGCCCCAGCATTTT. Its protein is CASSSWGGRNQPQHF.